Below are 17 T cell receptor beta chains sequenced from a single sample in a study of cytomegalovirus exposure and HLA in healthy donors. The PCR contained 60 Vbeta and 13 Jbeta primers. Assay used: immunoSEQ multiplex PCR; TCRdb lists only in-frame clones, some missing. The sample consists of around 85,000 clones, about four fifths of them appearing once. The sequencing input was PBMCs. The receptor source for this set is a man younger than 40 in good health and CMV-seronegative.

V and J are TRBV5-1 and TRBJ2-3; 7 bases are a match to TRBD1. Germline-derived CDR1 and CDR2 are SGHRS and YFSETQ. J was trimmed by 4 bases and V by 5 bases; bases with no gene match: 7. This CDR3 contains 14 residues. The CDR3 reads CASRKGALPDTQYF. CDR3 sequence (DNA): TGCGCCAGCAGAAAGGGGGCGCTTCCAGATACGCAGTATTTT.

This clone was observed a single time. V usage is TRBV10-1 and J usage is TRBJ2-1; 9 nucleotides align to TRBD2. From germline, CDR1 is WNHNN and CDR2 SYGVQD (reference sequence). This CDR3 spans 15 amino acids. V lost 0 bases and J lost 12; bases outside the gene matches: 9. The CDR3 DNA sequence: TGCGCCAGCAGTGAGTCGCGGGGGGGATTGAGTGTGCAGTTCTTC. Its translation: CASSESRGGLSVQFF.

The genes are TRBV13 and TRBJ2-7; D uncertain. The CDR3 consists of 11 residues. V was trimmed by 5 bases and J by 6 bases, leaving 8 bases between them. Per the germline V gene, CDR1 is PRHDT and CDR2 is FYEKMQ (reference sequence). This CDR3 is CASSIRAEQYF. Here the CDR3 DNA reads TGTGCCAGCAGCATTAGAGCCGAGCAGTACTTC.

V is TRBV7-2 and J is TRBJ2-1; D is possibly TRBD2 (6 bases). The germline CDR1 and CDR2 sequences are SGHTA and FQGNSA. The CDR3 is made up of 16 amino acids. Trimming took off 1 base at V and 6 bases at J, with 16 bases between the two ends. As DNA, the CDR3 is TGTGCCAGCAGCTTAGATACGGGAGCTTTTAGCAATGAGCAGTTCTTC. Protein product: CASSLDTGAFSNEQFF.

This clone was recorded once. V gene TRBV4-3 combines with J gene TRBJ2-2, with 8 bases aligning to TRBD2. Losses at the gene ends were 2 bases for V and 3 bases for J; bases not matched to a gene: 8. Germline loops: CDR1 LGHNA, CDR2 YSLEER. The length of the CDR3 is 17 residues. The CDR3 nucleotides are TGCGCCAGCAGCCAATACGGGGGGGGCCAGGACACCGGGGAGCTGTTTTTT. Translation gives CASSQYGGGQDTGELFF.

The chain couples TRBV23-1 to TRBJ2-7; D remains ambiguous. TRBV23-1 is assigned to the ORF class and has an uncertain function. The V and J ends lost 4 bases and 3 bases respectively, with 13 bases between them. The CDR3 totals 14 residues. This CDR3 is CASSLTRVFYEQYF. The CDR3 DNA follows: TGCGCCAGCAGTCTAACCCGGGTCTTCTACGAGCAGTACTTC.

The sample holds one count of this clone. The chain employs TRBV30 and TRBJ1-1; perhaps TRBD1 as D (6 bases). This CDR3 is 13 amino acids long. V was cut by 1 base and J by 4 bases, with 10 bases left in between. CDR1 GTSNPN and CDR2 SVGIG come from the germline V gene (reference sequence). CDR3 in amino acids: CAWSDRVGTEAFF. The CDR3 DNA reads as TGTGCCTGGAGTGACAGGGTCGGCACTGAAGCTTTCTTT.

The gene calls are TRBV10-3 and TRBJ1-1, with a possible D match to TRBD1 (6 bases). The CDR3 runs 14 residues. Trimming pared 2 bases from V and 0 bases from J, leaving 7 bases between. In germline, CDR1 is ENHRY, CDR2 SYGVKD. The CDR3, as DNA: TGTGCCATCAGTGAGACAGGGATGAACACTGAAGCTTTCTTT. Its protein is CAISETGMNTEAFF.

The chain combines TRBV6-5 with TRBJ1-2, with D tentatively TRBD1 (6 bases). Trimming removed 8 bases from V and 1 base from J, with 11 bases in between. Germline-derived CDR1 and CDR2 are MNHEY and SVGAGI. This CDR3 contains 13 residues. The CDR3 protein is CASYDRHNYGYTF. For the CDR3, the DNA is TGTGCCAGCTACGACAGGCATAACTATGGCTACACCTTC.

V is TRBV5-6 and J is TRBJ2-5; D is unresolved. The J call is doubtful: the DNA matches TRBJ2-7 better. The CDR3 consists of 13 residues. Germline values: CDR1 SGHDT, CDR2 YYEEEE. The CDR3 loop is CASSLWVGYEQYF. As DNA, the CDR3 is TGTGCCAGCAGCCTGTGGGTGGGCTACGAGCAGTACTTC.

This chain joins TRBV5-1 and TRBJ1-1, with D perhaps TRBD1 (5 bases). The CDR3 length is 14 residues. Germline assignment: CDR1 SGHRS and CDR2 YFSETQ. The ends were cut back, 4 bases at V and 7 bases at J, with 17 bases in the middle. The CDR3 region is CASSLPTALNEAFF. CDR3 nucleotides: TGCGCCAGCAGCCTCCCGACAGCCCTAAATGAAGCTTTCTTT.

The chain uses TRBV6-6 and TRBJ1-5; D ambiguous. Germline V gene sequence: CDR1 MNHNY, CDR2 SVGAGI (reference sequence). There are 16 residues in the CDR3. V dropped 6 bases and J dropped 0 bases, with 15 bases sitting between them. CDR3 bases: TGTGCCAGCAGCCGTGCAGTTACCTCTAGCAATCAGCCCCAGCATTTT. This translates into CASSRAVTSSNQPQHF.

J is TRBJ2-3 and V is TRBV2; 11 nucleotides match TRBD2. V gave up 3 bases and J gave up 2 bases; unmatched junction bases: 10. The V gene's germline CDR1 is SNHLY and CDR2 FYNNEI. The CDR3 runs 18 residues. The CDR3 sequence is CASSETLAGGGITDTQYF. As DNA, the CDR3 is TGTGCCAGCAGTGAGACCCTAGCGGGGGGAGGGATCACAGATACGCAGTATTTT.

The V gene is TRBV13, the J gene TRBJ2-3; TRBD1 is a possible D gene (6 bases). The ends were cut back, 0 bases at V and 2 bases at J, with 18 bases in the middle. This CDR3 is 18 amino acids long. Germline CDR1 PRHDT, CDR2 FYEKMQ (reference sequence). CDR3 sequence: CASSLGLGALGSTDTQYF. DNA of the CDR3: TGTGCCAGCAGCTTAGGATTGGGGGCGTTGGGATCCACAGATACGCAGTATTTT.

The gene calls are TRBV5-4 and TRBJ2-2; 10 bases are a match to TRBD2. Germline assignment: CDR1 SGHNT and CDR2 YYREEE (reference sequence). J lost 4 bases, V lost 3 bases, and 6 bases had no gene match. This CDR3 is built from 16 residues. The CDR3 nucleotides read TGTGCCAGCAGCTCCGGGACTAGCGTTATCACCGGGGAGCTGTTTTTT. It encodes CASSSGTSVITGELFF.

The V call is TRBV7-9, the J call TRBJ2-5, with D possibly matching TRBD2 (5 bases). The V end lost 4 bases, the J end lost 2 bases, and 20 bases lay between the germline ends. Germline lookup yields CDR1 SEHNR and CDR2 FQNEAQ (reference sequence). This CDR3 is 17 amino acids long. The CDR3 coding sequence is TGTGCCAGCAGCTCTGGATCCCCCCACCAGCGGCAAGAGACCCAGTACTTC. This sequence encodes CASSSGSPHQRQETQYF.

The chain has TRBV7-6 and TRBJ1-5, with D perhaps TRBD1 (6 bases). CDR1 is SGHVS and CDR2 is FNYEAQ in the germline V gene. Trimming removed 0 bases at V and 6 bases at J, with 12 bases between. The CDR3 has 15 amino acids. As DNA, the CDR3 is TGTGCCAGCAGCTTAGCCGCAGGGGTGGGTCAGCCCCAGCATTTT. Its translation is CASSLAAGVGQPQHF.